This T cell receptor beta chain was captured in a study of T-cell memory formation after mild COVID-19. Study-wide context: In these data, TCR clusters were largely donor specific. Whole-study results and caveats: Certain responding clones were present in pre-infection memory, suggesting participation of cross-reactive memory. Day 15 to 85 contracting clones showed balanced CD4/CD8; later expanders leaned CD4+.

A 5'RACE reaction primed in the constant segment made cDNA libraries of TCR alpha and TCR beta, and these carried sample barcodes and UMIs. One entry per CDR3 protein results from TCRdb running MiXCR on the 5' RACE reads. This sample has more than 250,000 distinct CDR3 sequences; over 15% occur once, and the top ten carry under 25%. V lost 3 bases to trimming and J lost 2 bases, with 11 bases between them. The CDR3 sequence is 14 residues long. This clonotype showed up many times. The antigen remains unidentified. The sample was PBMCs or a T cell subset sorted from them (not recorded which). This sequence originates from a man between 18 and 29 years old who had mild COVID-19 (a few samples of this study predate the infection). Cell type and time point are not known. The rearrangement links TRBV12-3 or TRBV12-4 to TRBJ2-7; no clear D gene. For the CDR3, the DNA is TGTGCCAGCAGTTTTGGTACAGAGACCTACGAGCAGTACTTC. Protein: CASSFGTETYEQYF.